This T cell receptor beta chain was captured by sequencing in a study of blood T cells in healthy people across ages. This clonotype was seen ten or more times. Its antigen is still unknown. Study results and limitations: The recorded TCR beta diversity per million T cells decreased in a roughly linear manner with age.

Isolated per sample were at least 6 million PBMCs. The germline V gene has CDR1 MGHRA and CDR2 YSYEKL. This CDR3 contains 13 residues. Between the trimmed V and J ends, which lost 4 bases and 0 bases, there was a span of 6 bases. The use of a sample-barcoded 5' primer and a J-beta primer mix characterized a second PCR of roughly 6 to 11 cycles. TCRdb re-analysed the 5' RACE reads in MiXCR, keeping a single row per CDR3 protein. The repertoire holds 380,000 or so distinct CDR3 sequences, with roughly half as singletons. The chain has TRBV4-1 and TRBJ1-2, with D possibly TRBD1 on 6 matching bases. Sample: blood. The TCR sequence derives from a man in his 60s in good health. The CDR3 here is CASSRDTNYGYTF. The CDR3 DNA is TGCGCCAGCAGCCGGGACACTAACTATGGCTACACCTTC.